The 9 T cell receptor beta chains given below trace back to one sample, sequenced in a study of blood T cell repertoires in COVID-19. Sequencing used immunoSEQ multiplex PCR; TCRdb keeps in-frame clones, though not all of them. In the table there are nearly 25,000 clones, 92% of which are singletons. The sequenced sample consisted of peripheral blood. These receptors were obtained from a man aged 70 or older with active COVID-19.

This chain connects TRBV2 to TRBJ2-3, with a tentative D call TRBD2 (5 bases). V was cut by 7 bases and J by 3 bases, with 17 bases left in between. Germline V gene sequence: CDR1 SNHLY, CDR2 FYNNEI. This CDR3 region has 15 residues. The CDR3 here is CASKPGSLGTDTQYF. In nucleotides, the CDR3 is TGTGCCAGCAAACCGGGATCCCTCGGGACAGATACGCAGTATTTT.

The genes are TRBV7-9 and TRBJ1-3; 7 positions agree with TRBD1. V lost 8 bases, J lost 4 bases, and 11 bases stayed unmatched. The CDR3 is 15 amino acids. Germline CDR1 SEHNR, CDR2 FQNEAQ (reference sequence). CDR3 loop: CASSFGRGSGNTIYF. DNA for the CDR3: TGTGCCAGCTCGTTTGGCAGGGGGAGCGGAAACACCATATATTTT.

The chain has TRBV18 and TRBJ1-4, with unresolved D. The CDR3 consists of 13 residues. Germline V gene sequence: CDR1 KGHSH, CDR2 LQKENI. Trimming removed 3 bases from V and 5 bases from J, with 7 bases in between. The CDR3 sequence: CASSPSWNEKLFF. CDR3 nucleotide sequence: TGTGCCAGCTCACCGAGTTGGAATGAAAAACTGTTTTTT.

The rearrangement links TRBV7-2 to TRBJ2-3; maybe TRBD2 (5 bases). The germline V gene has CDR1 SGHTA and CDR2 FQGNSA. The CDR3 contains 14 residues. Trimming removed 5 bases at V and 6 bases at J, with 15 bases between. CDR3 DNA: TGTGCCAGCAGCGCCACGCGGTCGGGGGATACGCAGTATTTT. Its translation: CASSATRSGDTQYF.

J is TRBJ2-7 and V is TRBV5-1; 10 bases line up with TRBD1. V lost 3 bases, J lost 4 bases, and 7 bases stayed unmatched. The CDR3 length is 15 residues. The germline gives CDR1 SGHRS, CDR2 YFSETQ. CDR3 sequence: CASSSQTGGVYEQYF. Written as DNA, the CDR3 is TGCGCCAGCAGCTCTCAGACAGGGGGCGTTTACGAGCAGTACTTC.

In nucleotides, the CDR3 is TGTGCCAGCAGCCCAGGTGGTCGGCAGGGCGCTGGAAACACCATATATTTT. Its protein product is CASSPGGRQGAGNTIYF. The rearrangement links TRBV7-2 to TRBJ1-3; D is possibly TRBD1 (5 bases). V gave up 5 bases and J gave up 2 bases, with 19 bases separating them. CDR1 SGHTA and CDR2 FQGNSA come from the germline V gene. The CDR3 length is 17 residues.

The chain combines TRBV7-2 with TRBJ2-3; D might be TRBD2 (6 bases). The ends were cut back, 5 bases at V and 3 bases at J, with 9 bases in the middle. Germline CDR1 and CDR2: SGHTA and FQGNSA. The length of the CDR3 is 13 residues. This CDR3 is CASSRRGTDTQYF. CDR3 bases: TGTGCCAGCAGCCGCCGGGGGACAGATACGCAGTATTTT.

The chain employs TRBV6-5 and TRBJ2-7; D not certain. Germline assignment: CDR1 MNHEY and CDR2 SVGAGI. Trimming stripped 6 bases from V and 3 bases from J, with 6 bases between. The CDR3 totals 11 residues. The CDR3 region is CASSQNYEQYF. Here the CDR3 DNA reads TGTGCCAGCAGCCAGAACTACGAGCAGTACTTC.

The CDR3 DNA sequence: TGTGCCAGCAGTGTGACAGGGCCTTATAGCAATCAGCCCCAGCATTTT. Amino acid sequence: CASSVTGPYSNQPQHF. This sequence joins TRBV27 and TRBJ1-5; 7 positions agree with TRBD1. This CDR3 region has 16 residues. Germline V lookup: CDR1 MNHEY, CDR2 SMNVEV (reference sequence). Losses at the gene ends were 5 bases for V and 0 bases for J; bases not matched to a gene: 7.